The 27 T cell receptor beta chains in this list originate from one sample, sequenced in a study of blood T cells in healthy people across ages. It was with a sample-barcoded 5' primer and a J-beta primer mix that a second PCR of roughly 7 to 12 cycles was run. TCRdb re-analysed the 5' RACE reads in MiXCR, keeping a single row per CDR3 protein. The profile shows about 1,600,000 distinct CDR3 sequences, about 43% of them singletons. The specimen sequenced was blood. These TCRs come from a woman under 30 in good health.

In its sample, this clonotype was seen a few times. CDR3 nucleotide sequence: TGTGCCAGCAGTCCTTATTTTAATAGCAATCAGCCCCAGCATTTT. Encoded protein: CASSPYFNSNQPQHF. The chain has TRBV6-1 and TRBJ1-5; D is ambiguous. Germline V gene sequence: CDR1 MNHNS, CDR2 SASEGT. CDR3 length equals 15 residues. V was pared by 5 bases and J by 0 bases, with 11 bases between.

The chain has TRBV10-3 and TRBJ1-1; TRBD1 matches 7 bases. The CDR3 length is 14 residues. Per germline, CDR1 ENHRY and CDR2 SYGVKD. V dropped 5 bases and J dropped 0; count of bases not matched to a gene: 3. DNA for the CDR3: TGTGCCATCAGTCTGACAGGGCTGAACACTGAAGCTTTCTTT. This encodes CAISLTGLNTEAFF.

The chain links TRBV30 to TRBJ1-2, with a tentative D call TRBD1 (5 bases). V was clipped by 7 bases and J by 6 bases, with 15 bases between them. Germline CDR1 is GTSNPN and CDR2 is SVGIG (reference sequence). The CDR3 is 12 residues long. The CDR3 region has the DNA TGTGCCTCCACTCAGGGTTATGATGGCTACACCTTC. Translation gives CASTQGYDGYTF.

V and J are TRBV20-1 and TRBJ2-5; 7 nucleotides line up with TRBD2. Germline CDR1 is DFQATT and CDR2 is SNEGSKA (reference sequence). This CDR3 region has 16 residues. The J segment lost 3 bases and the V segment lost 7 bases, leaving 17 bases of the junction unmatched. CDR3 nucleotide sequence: TGCAGTGTGGATAAAATCGGGACTACTTCGAAAGAGACCCAGTACTTC. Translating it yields CSVDKIGTTSKETQYF.

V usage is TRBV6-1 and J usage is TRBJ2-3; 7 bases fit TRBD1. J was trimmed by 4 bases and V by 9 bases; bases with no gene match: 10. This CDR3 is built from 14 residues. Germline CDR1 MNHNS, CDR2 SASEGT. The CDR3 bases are TGTGCCAGTAACCGGGACAGAGAGTCAGATACGCAGTATTTT. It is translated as CASNRDRESDTQYF.

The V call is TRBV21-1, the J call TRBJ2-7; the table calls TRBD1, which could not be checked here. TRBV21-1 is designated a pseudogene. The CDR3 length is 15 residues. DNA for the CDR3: TGTGCCAGCAGCCGCGCGACAGGGAGGTTCTACGAGCAGTACTTC. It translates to CASSRATGRFYEQYF.

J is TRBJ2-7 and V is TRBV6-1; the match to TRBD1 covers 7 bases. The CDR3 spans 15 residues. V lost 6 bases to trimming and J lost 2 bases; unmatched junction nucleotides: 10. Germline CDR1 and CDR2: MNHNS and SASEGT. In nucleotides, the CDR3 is TGTGCCAGCAGCGACCCCGACAGGGTTACCTACGAGCAGTACTTC. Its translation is CASSDPDRVTYEQYF.

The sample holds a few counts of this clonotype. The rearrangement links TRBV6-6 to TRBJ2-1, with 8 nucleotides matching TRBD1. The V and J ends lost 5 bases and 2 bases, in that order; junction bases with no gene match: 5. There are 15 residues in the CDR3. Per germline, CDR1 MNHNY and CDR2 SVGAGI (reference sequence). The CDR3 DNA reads TGTGCCAGCAGTCAGGACAGGGACCCCTACAATGAGCAGTTCTTC. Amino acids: CASSQDRDPYNEQFF.

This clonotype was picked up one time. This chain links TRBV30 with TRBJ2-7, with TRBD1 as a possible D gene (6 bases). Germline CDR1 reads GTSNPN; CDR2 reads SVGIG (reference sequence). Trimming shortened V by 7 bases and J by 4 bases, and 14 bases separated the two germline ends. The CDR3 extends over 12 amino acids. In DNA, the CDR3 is TGTGCCTTTGGACAGTGGGGGTACGAGCAGTACTTC. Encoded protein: CAFGQWGYEQYF.

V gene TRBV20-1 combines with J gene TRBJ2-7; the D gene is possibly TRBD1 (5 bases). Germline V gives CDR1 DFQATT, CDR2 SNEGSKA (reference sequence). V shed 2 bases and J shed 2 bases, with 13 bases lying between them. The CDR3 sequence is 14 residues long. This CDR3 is CSARIRDSPYEQYF. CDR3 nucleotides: TGCAGTGCTAGAATTCGCGACAGCCCCTACGAGCAGTACTTC.

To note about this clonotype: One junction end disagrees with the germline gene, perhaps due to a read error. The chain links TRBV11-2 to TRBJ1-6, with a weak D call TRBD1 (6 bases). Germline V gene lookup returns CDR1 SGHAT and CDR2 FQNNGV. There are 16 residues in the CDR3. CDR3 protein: CASSPRAGTSTSPPHF. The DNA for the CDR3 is TGTGCCAGCAGCCCCCGAGCCGGGACAAGCACTTCACCCCCCCACTTT.

CDR3 nucleotides: TGCGCCAGCAGTGGACAGGCAGGCGGGGAGCTGTTTTTT. Encoded protein: CASSGQAGGELFF. The chain links TRBV10-2 to TRBJ2-2; D might be TRBD1 (6 bases). The CDR3 extends over 13 amino acids. Germline values: CDR1 WSHSY, CDR2 SAAADI. V was shortened by 4 bases and J by 7 bases, with 10 bases between the two germline ends.

DNA of the CDR3: TGTGCCAGCAGCTTTTCTCCAGCAACTAGCAATCAGCCCCAGCATTTT. Residues: CASSFSPATSNQPQHF. The V and J genes are TRBV11-2 and TRBJ1-5; D remains ambiguous. With 3 bases removed from V and 0 bases from J, the gap between germline ends came to 12 bases. This CDR3 has 16 amino acids. Germline assignment: CDR1 SGHAT and CDR2 FQNNGV.

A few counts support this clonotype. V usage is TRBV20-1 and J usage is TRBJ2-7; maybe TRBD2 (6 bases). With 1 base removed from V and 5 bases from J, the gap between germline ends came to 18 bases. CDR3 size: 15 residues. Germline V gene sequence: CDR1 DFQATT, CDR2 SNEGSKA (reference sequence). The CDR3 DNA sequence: TGCAGTGCTAGAGGGGACGGGAGCAGAGAGGACGAGCAGTACTTC. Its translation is CSARGDGSREDEQYF.

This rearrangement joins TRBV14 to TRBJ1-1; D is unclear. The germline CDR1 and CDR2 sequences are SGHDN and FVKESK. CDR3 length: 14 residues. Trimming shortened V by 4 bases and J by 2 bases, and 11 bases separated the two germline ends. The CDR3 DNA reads TGTGCCAGCAGCCCCAGTCTTCATAACACTGAAGCTTTCTTT. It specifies CASSPSLHNTEAFF.

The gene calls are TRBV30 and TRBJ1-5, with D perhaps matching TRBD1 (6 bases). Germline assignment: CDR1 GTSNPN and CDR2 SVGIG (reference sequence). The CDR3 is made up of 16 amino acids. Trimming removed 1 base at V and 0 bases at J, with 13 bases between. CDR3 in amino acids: CAWSASRGASNQPQHF. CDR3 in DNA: TGTGCCTGGAGTGCCTCACGGGGGGCTAGCAATCAGCCCCAGCATTTT.

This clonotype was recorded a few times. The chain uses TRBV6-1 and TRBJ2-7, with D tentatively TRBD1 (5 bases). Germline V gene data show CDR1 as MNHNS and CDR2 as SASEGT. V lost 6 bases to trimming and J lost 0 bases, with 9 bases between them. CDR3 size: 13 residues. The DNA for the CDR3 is TGTGCCAGCAGACAGGACCTCTCCTACGAGCAGTACTTC. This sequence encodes CASRQDLSYEQYF.

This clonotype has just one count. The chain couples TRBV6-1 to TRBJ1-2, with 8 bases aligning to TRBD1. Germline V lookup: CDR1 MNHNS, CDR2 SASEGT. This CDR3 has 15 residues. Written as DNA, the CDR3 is TGTGCGACCAGGAGGTTTACAGGGGGGTACTATGGCTACACCTTC. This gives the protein CATRRFTGGYYGYTF.

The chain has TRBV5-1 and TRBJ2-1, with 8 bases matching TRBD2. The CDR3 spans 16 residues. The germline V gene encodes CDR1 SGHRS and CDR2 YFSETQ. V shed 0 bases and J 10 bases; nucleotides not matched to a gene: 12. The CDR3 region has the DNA TGCGCCAGCAGCTTGGCTCTAGCGGGCAACGGGGGAGAGCAGTTCTTC. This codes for CASSLALAGNGGEQFF.

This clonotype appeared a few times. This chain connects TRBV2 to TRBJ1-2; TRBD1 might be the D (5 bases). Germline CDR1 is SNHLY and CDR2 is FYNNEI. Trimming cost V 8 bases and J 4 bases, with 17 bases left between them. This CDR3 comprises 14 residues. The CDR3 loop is CASGGTSSTYGYTF. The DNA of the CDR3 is TGTGCCAGCGGGGGGACCTCTTCAACCTATGGCTACACCTTC. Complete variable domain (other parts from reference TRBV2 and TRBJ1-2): EPEVTQTPSHQVTQMGQEVILRCVPISNHLYFYWYRQILGQKVEFLVSFYNNEISEKSEIFDDQFSVERPDGSNFTLKIRSTKLEDSAMYFCASGGTSSTYGYTFGSGTRLTVV.

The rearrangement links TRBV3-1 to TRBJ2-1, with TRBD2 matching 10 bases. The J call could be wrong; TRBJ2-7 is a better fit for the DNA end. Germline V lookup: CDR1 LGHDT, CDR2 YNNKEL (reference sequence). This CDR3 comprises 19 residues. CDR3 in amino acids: CASSQEWLAGASSYNEQYF. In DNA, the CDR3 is TGTGCCAGCAGCCAAGAATGGCTAGCGGGGGCCAGCTCCTACAATGAGCAGTACTTC.

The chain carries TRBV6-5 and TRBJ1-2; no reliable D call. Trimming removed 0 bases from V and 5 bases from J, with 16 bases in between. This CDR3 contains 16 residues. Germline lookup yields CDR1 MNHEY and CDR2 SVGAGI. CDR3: CASSYSKVAYSYGYTF. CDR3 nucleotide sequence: TGTGCCAGCAGTTACTCGAAGGTCGCATATTCATATGGCTACACCTTC.

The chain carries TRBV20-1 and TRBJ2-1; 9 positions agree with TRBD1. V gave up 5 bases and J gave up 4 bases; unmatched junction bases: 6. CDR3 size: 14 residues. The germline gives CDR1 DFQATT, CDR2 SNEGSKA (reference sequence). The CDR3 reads CSAASDRGYNEQFF. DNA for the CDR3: TGCAGTGCTGCCTCGGACAGGGGATACAATGAGCAGTTCTTC.

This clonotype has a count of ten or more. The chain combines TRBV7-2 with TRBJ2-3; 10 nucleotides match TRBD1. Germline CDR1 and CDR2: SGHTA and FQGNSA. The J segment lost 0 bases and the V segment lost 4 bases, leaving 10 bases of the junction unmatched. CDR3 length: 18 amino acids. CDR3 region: CASSSGTGAKQSTDTQYF. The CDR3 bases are TGTGCCAGCAGCTCCGGGACAGGGGCCAAACAAAGCACAGATACGCAGTATTTT.

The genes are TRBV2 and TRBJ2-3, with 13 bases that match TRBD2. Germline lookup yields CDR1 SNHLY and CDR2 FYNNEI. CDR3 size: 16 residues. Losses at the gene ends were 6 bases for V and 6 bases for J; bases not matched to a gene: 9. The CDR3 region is CASRPTSGRAKDTQYF. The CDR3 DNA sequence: TGTGCCAGCAGACCCACTAGCGGGAGGGCCAAGGATACGCAGTATTTT.

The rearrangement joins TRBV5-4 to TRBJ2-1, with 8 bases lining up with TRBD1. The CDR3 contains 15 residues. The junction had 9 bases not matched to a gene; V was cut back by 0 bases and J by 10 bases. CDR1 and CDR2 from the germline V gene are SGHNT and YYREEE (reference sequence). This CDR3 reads CASSLAGQGVYEQFF. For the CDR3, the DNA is TGTGCCAGCAGCTTGGCTGGACAGGGAGTCTACGAGCAGTTCTTC.

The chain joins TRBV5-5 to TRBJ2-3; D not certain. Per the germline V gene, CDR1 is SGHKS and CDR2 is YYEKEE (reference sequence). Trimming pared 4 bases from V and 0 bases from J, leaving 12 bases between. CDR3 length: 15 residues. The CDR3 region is CASSGRLYSTDTQYF. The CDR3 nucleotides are TGTGCCAGCAGCGGACGATTGTATAGCACAGATACGCAGTATTTT.